A single sample gave rise to the 16 T cell receptor beta chains below, sequenced in a study of control samples from healthy donors and cancer patients. TCRdb's table, derived via immunoSEQ multiplex PCR, lists solely in-frame clones and lacks some. The table includes 89,000 or so clones, about 87% detected once. The sequenced sample consisted of blood. These receptors all stem from a man in his fifties in good health.

This chain uses TRBV18 with TRBJ1-2, with TRBD1 as a possible D gene (6 bases). Trimming pared 3 bases from V and 4 bases from J, leaving 12 bases between. There are 14 residues in the CDR3. Germline CDR1 KGHSH, CDR2 LQKENI. CDR3 DNA: TGTGCCAGCTCACCTGACAGGTCGGGCTATGGCTACACCTTC. This encodes CASSPDRSGYGYTF.

The rearrangement links TRBV30 to TRBJ1-5; D is possibly TRBD1 (5 bases). The length of the CDR3 is 15 residues. V was pared by 0 bases and J by 0 bases, with 9 bases between. The germline V gene has CDR1 GTSNPN and CDR2 SVGIG (reference sequence). The chain's CDR3 is CAWSVGADSNQPQHF. As DNA, the CDR3 is TGTGCCTGGAGTGTAGGGGCAGATAGCAATCAGCCCCAGCATTTT.

The chain links TRBV4-1 to TRBJ2-1; no clear D. There are 12 residues in the CDR3. The germline gives CDR1 MGHRA, CDR2 YSYEKL. The V and J ends lost 0 bases and 11 bases respectively, with 8 bases between them. DNA of the CDR3: TGCGCCAGCAGCCAAGATGTCAGTAAGCAGTTCTTC. This codes for CASSQDVSKQFF.

This clone has more than one count but fewer than ten. The CDR3 loop is CASVLEREKLFF. CDR3 in DNA: TGTGCCAGCGTTCTCGAGAGGGAAAAACTGTTTTTT. This chain connects TRBV2 to TRBJ1-4; no firm D call. V lost 8 bases to trimming and J lost 8 bases, with 12 bases between them. The CDR3 has 12 residues. Germline V gene sequence: CDR1 SNHLY, CDR2 FYNNEI.

This chain joins TRBV7-2 and TRBJ2-3, with 8 bases matching TRBD1. Trimming at V came to 5 bases and at J to 4 bases, leaving 8 bases not matched to a gene. This CDR3 contains 15 residues. Germline V gene sequence: CDR1 SGHTA, CDR2 FQGNSA. CDR3 coding DNA: TGTGCCAGCAGCCAATACGGACAGGGTCCAGATACGCAGTATTTT. Its protein is CASSQYGQGPDTQYF.

The V and J genes are TRBV10-1 and TRBJ1-2; no definite D call. This CDR3 is built from 13 residues. V lost 0 bases to trimming and J lost 4 bases, with 6 bases between them. Germline values: CDR1 WNHNN, CDR2 SYGVQD (reference sequence). For the CDR3, the DNA is TGCGCCAGCAGTGAGTCGGGAGGCTATGGCTACACCTTC. Its translation: CASSESGGYGYTF.

The chain is built from TRBV5-1 and TRBJ2-3; perhaps D is TRBD1 or TRBD2 (5 bases each). The CDR3 runs to 15 residues. V lost 4 bases, J lost 1 base, and 13 bases lay in between. CDR1 is SGHRS, CDR2 YFSETQ, per germline. As DNA, the CDR3 is TGCGCCAGCAGCCCCCAGGGACCGGGCACAGATACGCAGTATTTT. It encodes CASSPQGPGTDTQYF. The full variable domain, completed using reference TRBV5-1 and TRBJ2-3, is KAGVTQTPRYLIKTRGQQVTLSCSPISGHRSVSWYQQTPGQGLQFLFEYFSETQRNKGNFPGRFSGRQFSNSRSEMNVSTLELGDSALYLCASSPQGPGTDTQYFGPGTRLTVL.

This rearrangement joins TRBV4-3 to TRBJ2-3, with a possible D match to TRBD2 (6 bases). Germline V gives CDR1 LGHNA, CDR2 YSLEER. V lost 5 bases and J lost 1, with 13 bases in between. CDR3 length: 15 residues. As DNA, the CDR3 is TGCGCCAGCAGCTACAAGGAGCGGGGCACAGATACGCAGTATTTT. It specifies CASSYKERGTDTQYF.

V gene TRBV11-1 combines with J gene TRBJ2-5; 8 bases agree with TRBD2. J lost 4 bases, V lost 1 base, and 8 bases had no gene match. Germline CDR1 SGHAT, CDR2 FQDESV (reference sequence). This CDR3 is built from 16 residues. CDR3 in amino acids: CASSLVPAGGLETQYF. The CDR3 DNA is TGTGCCAGCAGCTTAGTTCCGGCGGGGGGATTAGAGACCCAGTACTTC.

The chain uses TRBV7-3 and TRBJ1-1; D is perhaps TRBD1 (5 bases). This CDR3 region has 14 residues. Deletions cut 5 bases from V and 4 bases from J, with 14 bases between. Germline assignment: CDR1 SGHTA and CDR2 FQGTGA. The CDR3 DNA reads as TGTGCCAGCAGCCCCCCAGGGTCGAGCACTGAAGCTTTCTTT. Encoded protein: CASSPPGSSTEAFF.

This chain links TRBV2 with TRBJ2-5; TRBD1 aligns across 10 bases. Germline CDR1 SNHLY, CDR2 FYNNEI. CDR3 size: 12 residues. The junction had 0 bases not matched to a gene; V was cut back by 6 bases and J by 5 bases. The CDR3 DNA reads as TGTGCCAGCAGGGACAGGGGGGAGACCCAGTACTTC. Translation: CASRDRGETQYF.

This clone was counted a single time. This chain joins TRBV19 and TRBJ2-1; D uncertain. The V gene's germline CDR1 is LNHDA and CDR2 SQIVND (reference sequence). CDR3 length: 11 residues. V was pared by 8 bases and J by 8 bases, with 10 bases between. This CDR3 is CASGQTYEQFF. CDR3 DNA: TGTGCCAGTGGTCAGACCTATGAGCAGTTCTTC.

J is TRBJ1-4 and V is TRBV7-2; no firm D call. Deletions cut 5 bases from V and 5 bases from J, with 12 bases between. The CDR3 loop spans 14 amino acids. CDR1 is SGHTA and CDR2 is FQGNSA in the germline V gene. DNA of the CDR3: TGTGCCAGCAGCCCCCGAGGCGTAAATGAAAAACTGTTTTTT. Protein: CASSPRGVNEKLFF.

This chain links TRBV20-1 with TRBJ2-1; unclear D gene. Germline CDR1 and CDR2: DFQATT and SNEGSKA (reference sequence). The CDR3 extends over 11 amino acids. Between the trimmed V and J ends, which lost 6 bases and 12 bases, there was a span of 15 bases. The CDR3: CSAYTTAGQFF. CDR3 nucleotides: TGCAGTGCCTATACTACCGCTGGGCAGTTCTTC.

This chain links TRBV10-3 with TRBJ2-1; tentatively, D is TRBD1 or TRBD2 (5 bases each). Germline CDR1 ENHRY, CDR2 SYGVKD. Trimming took off 4 bases at V and 7 bases at J, with 14 bases between the two ends. CDR3 size: 14 residues. The CDR3 DNA is TGTGCCATCAGTGCCCAAACTTGGGGGAATGAGCAGTTCTTC. Translation gives CAISAQTWGNEQFF.

The chain combines TRBV18 with TRBJ1-6, with unresolved D. The CDR3 length is 13 residues. V dropped 0 bases and J dropped 7 bases, with 4 bases sitting between them. Germline V gene lookup returns CDR1 KGHSH and CDR2 LQKENI. In nucleotides, the CDR3 is TGTGCCAGCTCACCACCAAAAAATTCACCCCTCCACTTT. Amino acid sequence: CASSPPKNSPLHF.